This T cell receptor (beta chain) was sequenced in a study of response to subunit inactivated influenza vaccine. This clonotype has just a few counts. Antigen specificity is unknown. Study conclusions and caveats: Authors suggested few new T cells are recruited by each seasonal influenza vaccination.

The V gene's germline CDR1 is SGHVS and CDR2 FQNEAQ. V lost 2 bases, J lost 0 bases, and 14 bases lay in between. The CDR3 totals 17 residues. Each CDR3 protein gets one entry after TCRdb re-called the RT-PCR reads with MiXCR. The sample includes around 300,000 distinct CDR3 sequences, 22% of them seen just once. The J gene is TRBJ2-4, the V gene TRBV7-8, with D unclear. The sequenced sample was PBMCs from blood, obtained approximately 22 months after vaccination. This receptor was taken from a man between 50 and 69 years old who received an inactivated influenza vaccine. As DNA, the CDR3 is TGTGCCAGCAGCTTATGGGCAGGAGAGATAGCCAAAAACATTCAGTACTTC. It yields the protein CASSLWAGEIAKNIQYF.